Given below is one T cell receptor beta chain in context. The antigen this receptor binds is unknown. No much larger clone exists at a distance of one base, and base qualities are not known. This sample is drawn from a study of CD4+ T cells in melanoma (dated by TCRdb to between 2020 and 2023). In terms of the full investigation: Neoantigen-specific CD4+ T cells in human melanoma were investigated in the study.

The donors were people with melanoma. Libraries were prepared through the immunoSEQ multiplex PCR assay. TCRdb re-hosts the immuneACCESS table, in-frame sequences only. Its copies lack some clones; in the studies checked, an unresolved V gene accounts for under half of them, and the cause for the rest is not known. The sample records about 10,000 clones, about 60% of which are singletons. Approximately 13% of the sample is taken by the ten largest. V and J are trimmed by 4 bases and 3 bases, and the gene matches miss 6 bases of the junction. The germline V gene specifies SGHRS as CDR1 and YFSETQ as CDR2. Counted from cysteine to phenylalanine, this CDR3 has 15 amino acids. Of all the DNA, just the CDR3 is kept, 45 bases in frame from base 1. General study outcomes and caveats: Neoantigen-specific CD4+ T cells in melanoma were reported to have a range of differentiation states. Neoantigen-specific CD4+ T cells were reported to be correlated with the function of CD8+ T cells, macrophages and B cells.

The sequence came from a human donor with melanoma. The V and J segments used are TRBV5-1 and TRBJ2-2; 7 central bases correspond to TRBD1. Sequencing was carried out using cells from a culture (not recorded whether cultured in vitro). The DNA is TGCGCCAGCAGCACAAGGACAGGATACACCGGGGAGCTGTTTTTT. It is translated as CASSTRTGYTGELFF.